These T cell receptor beta chains were read from a single sample in a study of cytomegalovirus exposure and HLA in healthy donors. Only in-frame clones appear in the TCRdb table, and some are missing; sequencing was by immunoSEQ multiplex PCR. The sample records fewer than 80,000 clones, 60% to 85% being singletons. The sample taken for sequencing was PBMCs. These receptors originate from a man aged 18 to 35 in good health and CMV-seronegative. Both conserved end residues are trimmed from each CDR3.

CDR3 length: 16
V gene: TRBV5-1
CDR3 protein: ASSLAVFGRGVTDTQY

CDR3 length: 13
V gene: TRBV5-6
CDR3 protein: ASSLDRTPTYEQY

CDR3 length: 12
V gene: TRBV7-2
CDR3 protein: ASTPGQGYTEAF

CDR3 length: 14
V gene: TRBV9
CDR3 protein: ASSSVVQTRPGELF

CDR3 length: 11
V gene: TRBV28
CDR3 protein: ASSNRGQSEAF

CDR3 length: 11
V gene: TRBV7-3
CDR3 protein: ASSLARGYGYT

CDR3 length: 10
V gene: TRBV6-6
CDR3 protein: ASSHLGGGYT

CDR3 length: 12
V gene: TRBV27
CDR3 protein: ASSFSYSGNTIY

CDR3 length: 13
V gene: TRBV5-1
CDR3 protein: ASSLRTGSYGKLF

CDR3 length: 11
V gene: TRBV19
CDR3 protein: ASSIDRDTEAF

CDR3 length: 12
V gene: TRBV5-1
CDR3 protein: ASSLLDRVGEAF

CDR3 length: 13
V gene: TRBV10-2
CDR3 protein: ASSIDRLRSYEQY

CDR3 length: 17
V gene: TRBV21-1
CDR3 protein: ASSKDRSDRTGRNYGYT

CDR3 length: 12
V gene: TRBV7-3
CDR3 protein: ASSLTGTGYEQF

CDR3 length: 14
V gene: TRBV5-4
CDR3 protein: ASSSSGRGGVDGYT

CDR3 length: 13
V gene: TRBV19
CDR3 protein: ASSTRPTGVYGYT

CDR3 length: 16
V gene: TRBV27
CDR3 protein: ASSPRGHPKWGNTEAF

CDR3 length: 15
V gene: TRBV7-2
CDR3 protein: ASSATGVGTTNEKLF

CDR3 length: 14
V gene: TRBV28
CDR3 protein: ASSDTGVGNTGELF

CDR3 length: 12
V gene: TRBV7-9
CDR3 protein: ASSPRTSKETQY

CDR3 length: 13
V gene: TRBV19
CDR3 protein: ASSLSTGNNQPQH

CDR3 length: 11
V gene: TRBV11-2
CDR3 protein: ASSFGQLNIQY

CDR3 length: 17
V gene: TRBV7-9
CDR3 protein: ASSSSVKDRASGANVLT

CDR3 length: 16
V gene: TRBV15
CDR3 protein: ATSGRLAGAVPQETQY

CDR3 length: 12
V gene: TRBV9
CDR3 protein: ASSPAGVVETQY

CDR3 length: 15
V gene: TRBV6-1
CDR3 protein: ASSDRLRKTSTDTQY

CDR3 length: 13
V gene: TRBV29-1
CDR3 protein: SAGARGPGAGELF

CDR3 length: 13
V gene: TRBV7-2
CDR3 protein: ASSLGTGSNQPQH

CDR3 length: 16
V gene: TRBV7-9
CDR3 protein: ASSRALSGHSSTDTQY

CDR3 length: 15
V gene: TRBV5-1
CDR3 protein: ASSRRPGAGGTDTQY

CDR3 length: 11
V gene: TRBV28
CDR3 protein: ASSLSGQTEAF

CDR3 length: 13
V gene: TRBV7-7
CDR3 protein: ASSLGTGSTDTQY

CDR3 length: 12
V gene: TRBV25-1
CDR3 protein: ASSQGQFNSPLH

CDR3 length: 11
V gene: TRBV7-8
CDR3 protein: ASSLGVSYEQY

CDR3 length: 13
V gene: TRBV14
CDR3 protein: ASSQIGTGVYGYT

CDR3 length: 12
V gene: TRBV9
CDR3 protein: ASSQYPFQETQY

CDR3 length: 14
V gene: TRBV30
CDR3 protein: AWSDETGRSNQPQH

CDR3 length: 11
V gene: TRBV6-1
CDR3 protein: ASSEDRDTEAF

CDR3 length: 13
V gene: TRBV6-1
CDR3 protein: ASSARDSGANVLT

CDR3 length: 11
V gene: TRBV21-1
CDR3 protein: ASSKGRDEKLF

CDR3 length: 12
V gene: TRBV6-5
CDR3 protein: ASRNQGQRETQY

CDR3 length: 11
V gene: TRBV6-1
CDR3 protein: ASSALDTGELF

CDR3 length: 12
V gene: TRBV19
CDR3 protein: ASSTTGGSQPQH

CDR3 length: 10
V gene: TRBV19
CDR3 protein: ASRFGTYGYT

CDR3 length: 12
V gene: TRBV27
CDR3 protein: ASSDGQGPYGYT

CDR3 length: 13
V gene: TRBV6-5
CDR3 protein: ASSYSPVPGNTIY

CDR3 length: 12
V gene: TRBV10-1
CDR3 protein: ASSVRGNTGELF

CDR3 length: 14
V gene: TRBV7-9
CDR3 protein: ASIPTSGVVGNTIY

CDR3 length: 14
V gene: TRBV4-2
CDR3 protein: ASSQEGTGGLYGYT

CDR3 length: 12
V gene: TRBV7-2
CDR3 protein: ASSLGLTNEKLF

CDR3 length: 12
V gene: TRBV5-6
CDR3 protein: ASLIQGINEKLF

CDR3 length: 15
V gene: TRBV7-8
CDR3 protein: ASSLGVWRGWWYEQY

CDR3 length: 16
V gene: TRBV4-3
CDR3 protein: ASSQESGLPRGPYGYT

CDR3 length: 12
V gene: TRBV4-3
CDR3 protein: ASSQDRANEKLF

CDR3 length: 16
V gene: TRBV7-9
CDR3 protein: ASSLGGGASSGNQPQH

CDR3 length: 14
V gene: TRBV12-2
CDR3 protein: ASRPLWPFWRYGYT

CDR3 length: 13
V gene: TRBV7-2
CDR3 protein: ASSFHRDFTDTQY

CDR3 length: 13
V gene: TRBV6-1
CDR3 protein: ASSQVTGGDDEQY